This is a list of T cell receptor beta chains from one sample in a study of regulatory T cells in long-lasting Graves disease. One entry per CDR3 protein, called by TCRdb with MiXCR from the multiplex PCR reads. The data show 600,000 to 800,000 distinct CDR3 sequences, 25% to 35% seen once. This specimen was peripheral blood mononuclear cells (PBMCs), taken when the disease was refractory, from a patient treated with antithyroid drugs. All receptors come from a female donor with Graves disease. The CDR3 runs from the conserved cysteine through the conserved F or W.

len	v_gene	j_gene	CDR3aa
15	TRBV12-3/TRBV12-4	TRBJ1-1	CASSFGDRVSPEAFF
15	TRBV5-6	TRBJ2-7	CASSVNPDAAYEQYF
17	TRBV5-5	TRBJ1-1	CASSFLTGGKMNTEAFF
16	TRBV9	TRBJ1-1	CASSQRMGTVNTEAFF
15	TRBV12-3/TRBV12-4	TRBJ2-5	CASSPGTGDGETQYF
16	TRBV11-2	TRBJ2-5	CASSAPAGQGRETQYF
15	TRBV30	TRBJ2-5	CAWSSTSGSLETQHF
14	TRBV10-3	TRBJ1-1	CAISPGQGDTEAFF
12	TRBV2	TRBJ2-7	CASRGTWGEQYF
15	TRBV13	TRBJ2-6	CASSLQVFGANVLTF
14	TRBV20-1	TRBJ1-5	CSAPTGGSNQPQHF
15	TRBV7-2	TRBJ1-6	CASSLVGTGGSPLHF
15	TRBV18	TRBJ1-2	CASSPWGSGYYGYTF
13	TRBV28	TRBJ1-2	CASSLLGNYGYTF
11	TRBV6-1	TRBJ1-1	CASKTSTEAFF
16	TRBV5-1	TRBJ2-2	CASSPRPESNTGELFF
16	TRBV4-1	TRBJ2-7	CASSPGGGRGRHEQYF
15	TRBV7-6	TRBJ1-1	CASSLKDSMNTEAFF
13	TRBV12-3/TRBV12-4	TRBJ1-6	CASSLRKYSPLHF
13	TRBV14	TRBJ1-2	CASSHTGVYGYTF
13	TRBV12-3/TRBV12-4	TRBJ1-1	CASRETGLSEAFF
17	TRBV28	TRBJ2-7	CASSPAGTEEWGFEQYF
16	TRBV5-1	TRBJ2-5	CASSLDGLAGGDGQYF
17	TRBV6-1	TRBJ1-1	CASRGGTSINRNTEAFF
14	TRBV11-2	TRBJ2-7	CASSFIRESYEQYF
15	TRBV3-1	TRBJ1-2	CASSPRTGLDYGYTF
13	TRBV6-2/TRBV6-3	TRBJ2-4	CASSYSGENIQYF
16	TRBV11-3	TRBJ2-3	CASSQGLAGYPDTQYF
13	TRBV11-1	TRBJ2-1	CASSLALTNEQFF
14	TRBV20-1	TRBJ2-5	CSAIPGLTQETQYF
14	TRBV28	TRBJ1-5	CASRRTGGNQPQHF
12	TRBV6-1	TRBJ2-5	CAGSGVQETQYF
14	TRBV25-1	TRBJ2-7	CASSELGFSGEQYF
12	TRBV28	TRBJ1-1	CASRTINTEAFF
14	TRBV19	TRBJ1-1	CASSDLGGVTEAFF
14	TRBV10-3	TRBJ2-7	CAIRRTGDVDEQYF
17	TRBV28	TRBJ1-1	CASSIRTGNIWNTEAFF
15	TRBV20-1	TRBJ2-7	CSASLATATIYEQYF
17	TRBV7-3	TRBJ2-3	CASSPGLAGPFTDTQYF
18	TRBV27	TRBJ1-5	CASSLYSAFIRGNQPQHF
13	TRBV20-1	TRBJ1-2	CSASWGGGYGYTF
14	TRBV20-1	TRBJ1-6	CSARKPRHGSPLHF